These 20 T cell receptor beta chains were all obtained from the same sample, sequenced in a study of identical twins. In TCRdb, the 5' RACE reads were re-called with MiXCR into one record per CDR3 protein. The table lists about 220,000 distinct CDR3 sequences, 7.5% of them singletons. The data were also submitted as part of a second study, on yellow fever vaccine responses in identical twins.

The sample consisted of memory (CD45RO+) T cells sorted from blood. Source of these receptors: a woman aged 18-35 years in good health.

This clonotype was detected ten times or more. J is TRBJ1-5 and V is TRBV2, with D uncertain. From germline, CDR1 is SNHLY and CDR2 FYNNEI. The CDR3 totals 13 residues. Trimming removed 10 bases from V and 5 bases from J, with 15 bases in between. This CDR3 is CATQQSPDQPQHF. The CDR3 nucleotides are TGTGCCACACAACAGTCGCCGGATCAGCCCCAGCATTTT. Looking up the rest from reference TRBV2 and TRBJ1-5 gives the full variable domain: EPEVTQTPSHQVTQMGQEVILRCVPISNHLYFYWYRQILGQKVEFLVSFYNNEISEKSEIFDDQFSVERPDGSNFTLKIRSTKLEDSAMYFCATQQSPDQPQHFGDGTRLSIL.

This clonotype was counted many times. The J gene is TRBJ2-7, the V gene TRBV6-1; 7 bases agree with TRBD1. The V gene end was trimmed by 5 bases and the J gene end by 3 bases; junction bases not matched to a gene: 4. The germline V gene encodes CDR1 MNHNS and CDR2 SASEGT. The CDR3 totals 13 residues. The CDR3 reads CASSRQGNYEQYF. The CDR3 nucleotides read TGTGCCAGCAGTCGACAGGGAAACTACGAGCAGTACTTC.

This rearrangement joins TRBV27 to TRBJ1-5, with 11 bases fitting TRBD1. After removal of 5 bases from V and 4 bases from J, the junction contained 13 bases not matched to a gene. CDR3 length: 18 amino acids. The germline CDR1 and CDR2 sequences are MNHEY and SMNVEV (reference sequence). The CDR3 spells CASSPYLLRDRGNQPQHF. CDR3 nucleotide sequence: TGTGCCAGCAGTCCATACTTGCTACGGGACAGGGGGAATCAGCCCCAGCATTTT.

This chain uses TRBV4-2 with TRBJ2-7; D possibly corresponds to TRBD2 (6 bases). The CDR3 has 18 amino acids. V lost 0 bases, J lost 0 bases, and 18 bases lay in between. Germline V gene data show CDR1 as LGHNA and CDR2 as YNFKEQ. The CDR3 is CASSQDLTGRGASYEQYF. CDR3 nucleotides: TGTGCCAGCAGCCAAGATCTTACCGGGAGAGGGGCCTCCTACGAGCAGTACTTC.

This clonotype has at least ten counts. V and J are TRBV29-1 and TRBJ2-3; D call uncertain. V gave up 7 bases and J gave up 0 bases, with 14 bases separating them. Germline-derived CDR1 and CDR2 are SQVTM and ANQGSEA. This CDR3 contains 14 residues. As DNA, the CDR3 is TGCAGCGGGGCCCATAAAGGAAGCACAGATACGCAGTATTTT. As protein: CSGAHKGSTDTQYF.

V usage is TRBV12-5 and J usage is TRBJ1-5; 7 bases map to TRBD1. This CDR3 has 17 amino acids. Per the germline V gene, CDR1 is LGHNT and CDR2 is FRNRAP. The V gene end was trimmed by 2 bases and the J gene end by 1 base; junction bases not matched to a gene: 8. CDR3 in amino acids: CASGLPDREGSNQPQHF. The CDR3, as DNA: TGTGCTAGTGGTTTGCCCGACAGGGAGGGAAGCAATCAGCCCCAGCATTTT.

The sample holds a few counts of this clonotype. The chain employs TRBV7-2 and TRBJ2-2; maybe TRBD2 (5 bases). Germline V gene sequence: CDR1 SGHTA, CDR2 FQGNSA. With 1 base removed from V and 9 bases from J, the gap between germline ends came to 15 bases. This CDR3 has 15 amino acids. The CDR3 is CASSLGPTAGRELFF. DNA for the CDR3: TGTGCCAGCAGCTTAGGACCTACCGCGGGCCGGGAGCTGTTTTTT.

Of note for this clonotype: The junction shows a germline mismatch at one end, possibly a read error. The chain links TRBV5-1 to TRBJ2-7; 7 bases are shared with TRBD1. There are 12 residues in the CDR3. The germline CDR1 and CDR2 sequences are SGHRS and YFSETQ. The CDR3 region has the DNA TGCACCAGCTCCCGGGACAGCTACGAGCAGTACTTC. It codes for CTSSRDSYEQYF.

This clonotype was picked up a small number of times. The chain carries TRBV2 and TRBJ1-2, with 7 bases lining up with TRBD1. With V trimmed by 5 bases and J by 4 bases, 16 bases remained unmatched. CDR1 SNHLY and CDR2 FYNNEI come from the germline V gene. The CDR3 runs 17 residues. Written as DNA, the CDR3 is TGTGCCAGCAGTAAAGGATCCGGGACAGCGCTTTTCTATGGCTACACCTTC. This translates into CASSKGSGTALFYGYTF.

The rearrangement links TRBV4-2 to TRBJ2-7; TRBD1 might be the D (6 bases). The V end lost 5 bases, the J end lost 0 bases, and 20 bases lay between the germline ends. CDR1 and CDR2 (germline): LGHNA, YNFKEQ. CDR3 length equals 17 residues. CDR3 nucleotide sequence: TGTGCCAGCAGCGCAGGGGTTGTACAGGAACTCTCCTACGAGCAGTACTTC. Its translation is CASSAGVVQELSYEQYF.

This clonotype was observed many times. The chain carries TRBV7-9 and TRBJ2-3; 7 bases align to TRBD1. Germline V gives CDR1 SEHNR, CDR2 FQNEAQ (reference sequence). V dropped 0 bases and J dropped 3; count of bases not matched to a gene: 9. CDR3 length equals 17 residues. The CDR3 coding sequence is TGTGCCAGCAGCTTAGCGAGGGGACAGCGTCTTACAGATACGCAGTATTTT. It encodes CASSLARGQRLTDTQYF. The full variable domain, completed using reference TRBV7-9 and TRBJ2-3, is DTGVSQNPRHKITKRGQNVTFRCDPISEHNRLYWYRQTLGQGPEFLTYFQNEAQLEKSRLLSDRFSAERPKGSFSTLEIQRTEQGDSAMYLCASSLARGQRLTDTQYFGPGTRLTVL.

There are many counts of this clonotype. The chain couples TRBV20-1 to TRBJ2-7; 12 bases are shared with TRBD2. The junction had 13 bases not matched to a gene; V was cut back by 2 bases and J by 5 bases. This CDR3 has 17 residues. CDR1 DFQATT and CDR2 SNEGSKA come from the germline V gene (reference sequence). The CDR3 DNA is TGCAGTGCTAGATATGGGATGACTAGCGGGAGTAACCACGAGCAGTACTTC. Its translation: CSARYGMTSGSNHEQYF.

This clonotype has ten or more counts. The chain employs TRBV5-1 and TRBJ2-7, with D possibly called TRBD1 or TRBD2 (5 bases each). From germline, CDR1 is SGHRS and CDR2 YFSETQ. This CDR3 spans 12 amino acids. V lost 4 bases and J lost 5, with 10 bases in between. The CDR3 spells CASSLGRNEQYF. Here the CDR3 DNA reads TGCGCCAGCAGCCTGGGACGTAACGAGCAGTACTTC. Based on the CDR3 plus reference TRBV5-1 and TRBJ2-7, the full variable domain is KAGVTQTPRYLIKTRGQQVTLSCSPISGHRSVSWYQQTPGQGLQFLFEYFSETQRNKGNFPGRFSGRQFSNSRSEMNVSTLELGDSALYLCASSLGRNEQYFGPGTRLTVT.

This clonotype appeared a few times. For the CDR3, the DNA is TGCAGCTTAGGTCCGGGACACGATCCTGGCACGCAGTATTTT. It translates to CSLGPGHDPGTQYF. The chain employs TRBV20-1 and TRBJ2-3, with D maybe TRBD1 (6 bases). The CDR3 runs to 14 residues. CDR1 and CDR2 (germline): DFQATT, SNEGSKA (reference sequence).

The rearrangement uses TRBV20-1 and TRBJ1-1; TRBD1 agrees at 7 bases. The CDR3 covers 14 residues. Germline CDR1 and CDR2: DFQATT and SNEGSKA (reference sequence). Unmatched junction bases numbered 8, after V lost 4 bases and J lost 3 bases. The CDR3 here is CSATRQGGDTEAFF. The CDR3 region has the DNA TGCAGTGCTACCCGACAGGGAGGGGACACTGAAGCTTTCTTT.

The table lists this clonotype with a few counts. CDR3 protein: CASSVGLVPHEQYF. For the CDR3, the DNA is TGTGCCAGCAGCGTTGGACTAGTCCCCCACGAGCAGTACTTC. The chain couples TRBV11-2 to TRBJ2-7, with 7 bases that match TRBD2. Per the germline V gene, CDR1 is SGHAT and CDR2 is FQNNGV. The CDR3 totals 14 residues. J gave up 5 bases and V 5 bases, and 9 bases lay outside the gene matches.

This clonotype was found a few times. The rearrangement joins TRBV11-1 to TRBJ2-6, with D possibly being TRBD1 (6 bases). CDR1 and CDR2 from the germline V gene are SGHAT and FQDESV (reference sequence). V gave up 1 base and J gave up 1 base, with 20 bases separating them. The CDR3 has 20 residues. The CDR3 region is CASSLGAGVFGISGANVLTF. For the CDR3, the DNA is TGTGCCAGCAGCTTAGGGGCAGGGGTGTTCGGGATTTCTGGGGCCAACGTCCTGACTTTC.

This clonotype was observed at least ten times. This chain joins TRBV6-2 or TRBV6-3 and TRBJ1-1; 8 bases align to TRBD1. CDR3 length: 13 residues. V lost 10 bases, J lost 1 base, and 5 bases stayed unmatched. Germline CDR1 reads MNHEY; CDR2 reads SVGEGT. CDR3 coding DNA: TGTGCCACCGGACAGGGAAAGAACACTGAAGCTTTCTTT. As protein: CATGQGKNTEAFF.

This clonotype was counted at least ten times. The V call is TRBV9, the J call TRBJ1-2, with a weak D call TRBD1 (5 bases). This CDR3 comprises 11 residues. Trimming left V 0 bases short and J 8 bases short, with 5 bases between. CDR1 SGDLS and CDR2 YYNGEE come from the germline V gene. CDR3 amino acids: CASSVGGGYTF. DNA for the CDR3: TGTGCCAGCAGCGTAGGGGGGGGCTACACCTTC. Drawing the rest from reference TRBV9 and TRBJ1-2, the complete variable domain is DSGVTQTPKHLITATGQRVTLRCSPRSGDLSVYWYQQSLDQGLQFLIQYYNGEERAKGNILERFSAQQFPDLHSELNLSSLELGDSALYFCASSVGGGYTFGSGTRLTVV.

This clonotype occurred many times. The gene calls are TRBV6-5 and TRBJ2-7, with D unresolved. Germline V lookup: CDR1 MNHEY, CDR2 SVGAGI. Between the trimmed V and J ends, which lost 2 bases and 4 bases, there was a span of 3 bases. The CDR3 is 11 amino acids. The CDR3 loop is CASSYKYEQYF. CDR3 nucleotides: TGTGCCAGCAGTTACAAGTACGAGCAGTACTTC.